A single sample is the source of the 9 T cell receptor beta chains below, sequenced in a study of regulatory T cells in long-lasting Graves disease. Relying on iRepertoire HTBI primers and Arm-PCR of CDR3 regions, the team built TCR beta libraries. TCRdb called the multiplex PCR reads again in MiXCR, with one record for every CDR3 protein. The sample shows over 500,000 distinct CDR3 sequences, roughly 15% of them seen only once. Stated time point: newly diagnosed GD, antithyroid drugs for less than 3 months. Extracted RNA from PBMCs served as the source of the TCR library. In addition, the sample was reused for a study of T cells in Graves' hyperthyroidism and ophthalmopathy.

The sequences come from peripheral blood mononuclear cells (PBMCs), collected at new diagnosis, from a patient treated with antithyroid drugs. The source of these receptors is a woman between 25 and 40 years old with Graves disease.

J is TRBJ1-1 and V is TRBV5-8; D is ambiguous. Trimming left V 1 base short and J 0 bases short, with 10 bases between. There are 15 residues in the CDR3. In germline, CDR1 is SGHTS, CDR2 YDEGEE. The CDR3, as DNA: TGTGCCAGCAGCTTGTTTGGCAGGATGAACACTGAAGCTTTCTTT. Protein sequence: CASSLFGRMNTEAFF. Full variable domain (rest looked up from reference TRBV5-8 and TRBJ1-1): EAGVTQSPTHLIKTRGQQATLRCSPISGHTSVYWYQQALGLGLQFLLWYDEGEERNRGNFPPRFSGRQFPNYSSELNVNALELEDSALYLCASSLFGRMNTEAFFGQGTRLTVV.

The chain couples TRBV29-1 to TRBJ2-1, with 10 bases that match TRBD2. The germline gives CDR1 SQVTM, CDR2 ANQGSEA. This CDR3 spans 15 amino acids. V lost 3 bases to trimming and J lost 9 bases; unmatched junction nucleotides: 11. This chain's CDR3 is CSVDNPAGGPREQFF. The CDR3, as DNA: TGCAGCGTTGACAATCCAGCGGGAGGGCCTCGTGAGCAGTTCTTC.

This clonotype was seen many times. The J gene is TRBJ2-7, the V gene TRBV6-5; a weak D match, TRBD2 (6 bases). The ends were cut back, 2 bases at V and 9 bases at J, with 14 bases in the middle. Germline loops: CDR1 MNHEY, CDR2 SVGAGI. CDR3 length: 13 residues. CDR3 amino acids: CASSYGGLGVQYF. CDR3 DNA: TGTGCCAGCAGTTACGGGGGGTTGGGCGTGCAGTACTTC.

The CDR3: CASSQWTDNSPLHF. The CDR3 DNA reads as TGTGCCAGCAGTCAATGGACAGATAATTCACCCCTCCACTTT. The chain joins TRBV27 to TRBJ1-6; perhaps TRBD1 as D (6 bases). V lost 5 bases to trimming and J lost 5 bases, with 10 bases between them. The CDR3 totals 14 residues. Per the germline V gene, CDR1 is MNHEY and CDR2 is SMNVEV (reference sequence).

The V gene is TRBV4-1, the J gene TRBJ2-1; D unresolved. The germline V and J ends were trimmed by 0 bases and 4 bases, with 10 bases remaining between them. Germline CDR1 is MGHRA and CDR2 is YSYEKL. This CDR3 spans 15 amino acids. The CDR3 bases are TGCGCCAGCAGCCAAGATTTGGGCCCTTACAATGAGCAGTTCTTC. Residues: CASSQDLGPYNEQFF.

The gene calls are TRBV27 and TRBJ2-7; no definite D call. The CDR3 runs to 15 residues. V lost 2 bases and J lost 2, with 13 bases in between. CDR1 MNHEY and CDR2 SMNVEV come from the germline V gene (reference sequence). The CDR3 loop is CASSLGPLGTYEQYF. The CDR3, as DNA: TGTGCCAGCAGTTTAGGGCCATTGGGCACCTACGAGCAGTACTTC.

This clonotype occurred many times. The DNA of the CDR3 is TGTGCCAGCAGCTTCGACTATTACGAGCAGTACTTC. It yields the protein CASSFDYYEQYF. The chain carries TRBV7-9 and TRBJ2-7; a weak D match, TRBD2 (5 bases). Trimming removed 3 bases at V and 4 bases at J, with 7 bases between. Germline V gene lookup returns CDR1 SEHNR and CDR2 FQNEAQ (reference sequence). This CDR3 has 12 residues.

This clonotype was seen at least ten times. The chain links TRBV2 to TRBJ1-2; no definite D call. The V and J ends lost 2 bases and 5 bases respectively, with 15 bases between them. CDR3 length: 15 amino acids. Germline loops: CDR1 SNHLY, CDR2 FYNNEI. CDR3 sequence reads: CASSEPDRARYGYTF. For the CDR3, the DNA is TGTGCCAGCAGTGAACCGGACCGGGCCCGATATGGCTACACCTTC.

The table lists this clonotype with many counts. The chain combines TRBV10-3 with TRBJ1-6; 7 bases agree with TRBD1. The CDR3 loop spans 14 amino acids. Germline assignment: CDR1 ENHRY and CDR2 SYGVKD. Trimming removed 6 bases from V and 8 bases from J; junction bases left unmatched: 7. Here the CDR3 reads CAISPEQGHSPLHF. In DNA, the CDR3 is TGTGCCATCAGCCCCGAACAGGGGCATTCACCCCTCCACTTT.